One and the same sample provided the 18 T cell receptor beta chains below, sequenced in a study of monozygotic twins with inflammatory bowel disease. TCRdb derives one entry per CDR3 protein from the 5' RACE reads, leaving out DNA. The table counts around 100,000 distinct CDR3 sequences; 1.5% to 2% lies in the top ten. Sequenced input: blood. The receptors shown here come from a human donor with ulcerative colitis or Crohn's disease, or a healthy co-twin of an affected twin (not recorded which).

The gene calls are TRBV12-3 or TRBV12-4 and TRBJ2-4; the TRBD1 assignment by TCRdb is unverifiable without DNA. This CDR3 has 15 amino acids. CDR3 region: CASSRMGTGVNIQYF.

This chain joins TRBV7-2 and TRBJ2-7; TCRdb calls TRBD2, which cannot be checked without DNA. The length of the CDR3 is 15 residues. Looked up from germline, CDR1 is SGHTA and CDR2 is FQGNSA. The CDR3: CASSLVQRGSYEQYF.

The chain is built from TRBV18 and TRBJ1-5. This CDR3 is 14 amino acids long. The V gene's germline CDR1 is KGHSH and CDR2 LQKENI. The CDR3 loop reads CASSTSDSEQPQHF.

The CDR3 loop is CASSLWSGAEEQYF. The rearrangement joins TRBV5-4 to TRBJ2-7; TCRdb returns TRBD1, unconfirmable since there is no DNA. There are 14 residues in the CDR3. Germline V CDR1 and CDR2: SGHNT, YYREEE (reference sequence).

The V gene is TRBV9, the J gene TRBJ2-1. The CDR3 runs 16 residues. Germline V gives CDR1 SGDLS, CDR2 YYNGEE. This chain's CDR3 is CASSVAIWTPYNEQFF.

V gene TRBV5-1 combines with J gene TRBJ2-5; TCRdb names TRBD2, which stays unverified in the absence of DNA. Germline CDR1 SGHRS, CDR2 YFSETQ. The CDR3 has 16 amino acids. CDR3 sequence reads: CASSLLAGVLEETQYF.

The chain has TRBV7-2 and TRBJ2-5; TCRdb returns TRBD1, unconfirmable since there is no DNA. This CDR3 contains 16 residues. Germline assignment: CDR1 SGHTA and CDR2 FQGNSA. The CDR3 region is CASSPQGGQPTETQYF.

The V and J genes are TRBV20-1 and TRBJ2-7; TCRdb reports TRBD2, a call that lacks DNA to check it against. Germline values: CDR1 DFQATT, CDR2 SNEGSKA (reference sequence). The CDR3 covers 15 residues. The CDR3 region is CSLLSSTGGSYEQYF.

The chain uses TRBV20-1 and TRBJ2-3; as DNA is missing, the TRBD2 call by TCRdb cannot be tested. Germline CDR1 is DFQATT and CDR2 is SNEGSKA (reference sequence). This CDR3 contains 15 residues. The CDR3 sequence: CSARVSGGLRDTQYF.

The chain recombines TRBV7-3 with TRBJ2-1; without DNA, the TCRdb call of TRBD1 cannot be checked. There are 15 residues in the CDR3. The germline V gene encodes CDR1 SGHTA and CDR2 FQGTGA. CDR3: CASSLSGTNCNEQFF.

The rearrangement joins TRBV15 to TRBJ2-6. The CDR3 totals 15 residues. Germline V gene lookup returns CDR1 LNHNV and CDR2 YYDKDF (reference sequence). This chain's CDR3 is CATSISFSGANVLTF.

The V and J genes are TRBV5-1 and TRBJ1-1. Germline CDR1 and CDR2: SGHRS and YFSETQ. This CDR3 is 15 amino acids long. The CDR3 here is CASSLGGGRSAEAFF.

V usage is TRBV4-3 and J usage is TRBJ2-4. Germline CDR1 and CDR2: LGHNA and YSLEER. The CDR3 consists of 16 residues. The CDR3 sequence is CASSQDGGLAKNIQYF.

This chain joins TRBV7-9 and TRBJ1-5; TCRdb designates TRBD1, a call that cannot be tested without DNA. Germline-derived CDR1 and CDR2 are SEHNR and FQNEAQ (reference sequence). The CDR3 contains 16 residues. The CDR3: CASSLVGGLSNQPQHF.

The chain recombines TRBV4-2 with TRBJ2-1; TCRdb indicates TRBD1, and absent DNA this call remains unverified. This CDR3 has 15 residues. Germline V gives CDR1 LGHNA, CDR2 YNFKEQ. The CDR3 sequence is CASSPLVGTTNEQFF.

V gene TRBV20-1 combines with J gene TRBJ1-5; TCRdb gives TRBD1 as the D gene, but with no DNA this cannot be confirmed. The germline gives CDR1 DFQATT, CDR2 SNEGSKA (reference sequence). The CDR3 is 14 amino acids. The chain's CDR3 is CSVPPRNSNQPQHF.

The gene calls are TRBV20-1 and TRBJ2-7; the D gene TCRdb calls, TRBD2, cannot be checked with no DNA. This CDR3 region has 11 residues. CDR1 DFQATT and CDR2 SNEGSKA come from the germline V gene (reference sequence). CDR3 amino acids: CRGHSGYEQYF.

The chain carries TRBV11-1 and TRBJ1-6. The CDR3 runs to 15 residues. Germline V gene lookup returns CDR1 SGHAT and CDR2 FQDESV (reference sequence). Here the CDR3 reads CASRPLNADNSPLHF. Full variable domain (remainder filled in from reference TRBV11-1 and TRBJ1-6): EAEVAQSPRYKITEKSQAVAFWCDPISGHATLYWYRQILGQGPELLVQFQDESVVDDSQLPKDRFSAERLKGVDSTLKIQPAELGDSAMYLCASRPLNADNSPLHFGNGTRLTVT.